Listed here is a single T cell receptor beta chain. Per the germline V gene, CDR1 is MRHNA and CDR2 is SNTAGT. The CDR3 covers 14 residues. V lost 0 bases to trimming and J lost 5 bases, with 10 bases between them. This entry comes from a study of beta chain features in type 1 diabetes. The isolated RNA, all of it, was reverse transcribed, so expressed TCRB transcripts were what got sequenced. Sequenced by immunoSEQ multiplex PCR; TCRdb stores in-frame clones only, minus some. The profile shows around 330,000 clones, 8% to 13% of them singletons. The sample consisted of naive CD4+ T cells from blood. The receptor was isolated from a woman aged 25 to 45 in good health. The rearrangement uses TRBV6-4 and TRBJ1-1; D not resolved. CDR3 in DNA: TGTGCCAGCAGTGACTCGGCTGGCGGGACTGAAGCTTTCTTT. This encodes CASSDSAGGTEAFF.